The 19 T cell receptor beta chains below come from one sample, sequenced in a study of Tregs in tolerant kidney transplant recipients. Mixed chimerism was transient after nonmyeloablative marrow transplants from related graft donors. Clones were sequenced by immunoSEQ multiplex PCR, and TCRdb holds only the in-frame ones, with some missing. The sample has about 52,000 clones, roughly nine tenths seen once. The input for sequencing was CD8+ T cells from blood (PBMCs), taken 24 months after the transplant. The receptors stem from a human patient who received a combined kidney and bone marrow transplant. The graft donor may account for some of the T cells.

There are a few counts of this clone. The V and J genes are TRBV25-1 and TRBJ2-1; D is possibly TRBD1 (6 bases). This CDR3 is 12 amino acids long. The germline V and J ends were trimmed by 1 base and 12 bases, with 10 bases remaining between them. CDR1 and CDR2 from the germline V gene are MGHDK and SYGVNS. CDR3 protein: CASSELGTTQFF. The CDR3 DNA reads TGTGCCAGCAGTGAATTGGGGACAACGCAGTTCTTC. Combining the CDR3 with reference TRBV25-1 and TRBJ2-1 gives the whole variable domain EADIYQTPRYLVIGTGKKITLECSQTMGHDKMYWYQQDPGMELHLIHYSYGVNSTEKGDLSSESTVSRIRTEHFPLTLESARPSHTSQYLCASSELGTTQFFGPGTRLTVL.

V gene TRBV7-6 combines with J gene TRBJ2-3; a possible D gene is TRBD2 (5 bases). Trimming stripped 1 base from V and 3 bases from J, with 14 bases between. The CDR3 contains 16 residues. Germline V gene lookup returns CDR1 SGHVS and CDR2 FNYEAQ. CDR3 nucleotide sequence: TGTGCCAGCAGCTTAGAGGCGGGCCCTCGGACAGATACGCAGTATTTT. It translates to CASSLEAGPRTDTQYF. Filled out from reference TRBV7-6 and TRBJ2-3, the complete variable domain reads GAGVSQSPRYKVTKRGQDVALRCDPISGHVSLYWYRQALGQGPEFLTYFNYEAQQDKSGLPNDRFSAERPEGSISTLTIQRTEQRDSAMYRCASSLEAGPRTDTQYFGPGTRLTVL.

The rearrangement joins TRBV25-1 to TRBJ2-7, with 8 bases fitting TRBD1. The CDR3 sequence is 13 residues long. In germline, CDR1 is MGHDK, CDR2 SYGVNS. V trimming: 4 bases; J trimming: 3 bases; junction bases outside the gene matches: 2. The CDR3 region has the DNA TGTGCCAGCAGTGGGACAGGGAACTACGAGCAGTACTTC. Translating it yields CASSGTGNYEQYF.

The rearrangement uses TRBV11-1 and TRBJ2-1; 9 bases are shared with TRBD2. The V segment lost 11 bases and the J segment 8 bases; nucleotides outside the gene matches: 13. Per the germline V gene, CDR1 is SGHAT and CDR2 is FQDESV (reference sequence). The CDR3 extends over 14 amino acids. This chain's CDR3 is CASSVAGGPDEQFF. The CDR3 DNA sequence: TGTGCCTCCTCTGTTGCGGGAGGGCCGGATGAGCAGTTCTTC.

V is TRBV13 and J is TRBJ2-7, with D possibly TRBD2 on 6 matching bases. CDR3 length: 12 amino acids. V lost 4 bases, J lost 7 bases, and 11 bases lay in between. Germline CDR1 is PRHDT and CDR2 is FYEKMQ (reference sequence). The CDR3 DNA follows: TGTGCCAGCAGCTCGGGACTTCGAGAGCAGTACTTC. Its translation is CASSSGLREQYF.

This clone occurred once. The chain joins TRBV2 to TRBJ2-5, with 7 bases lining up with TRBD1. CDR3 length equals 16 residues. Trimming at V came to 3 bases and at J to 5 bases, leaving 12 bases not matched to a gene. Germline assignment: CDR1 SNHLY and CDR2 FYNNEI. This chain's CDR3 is CASSDPGQAESETQYF. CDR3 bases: TGTGCCAGCAGTGACCCAGGACAGGCGGAGTCCGAGACCCAGTACTTC.

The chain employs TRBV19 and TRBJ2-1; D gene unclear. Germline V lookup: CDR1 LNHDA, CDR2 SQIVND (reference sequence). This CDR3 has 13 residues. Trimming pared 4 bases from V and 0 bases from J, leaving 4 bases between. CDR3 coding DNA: TGTGCCAGTAGTAGCGGCTCCTACAATGAGCAGTTCTTC. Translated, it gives CASSSGSYNEQFF.

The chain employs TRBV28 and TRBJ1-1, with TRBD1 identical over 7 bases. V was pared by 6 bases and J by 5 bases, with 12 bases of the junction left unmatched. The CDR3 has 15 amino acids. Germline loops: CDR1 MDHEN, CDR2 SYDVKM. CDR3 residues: CASRPDPGGGTEAFF. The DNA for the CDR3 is TGTGCCAGCAGGCCCGACCCAGGGGGTGGGACTGAAGCTTTCTTT.

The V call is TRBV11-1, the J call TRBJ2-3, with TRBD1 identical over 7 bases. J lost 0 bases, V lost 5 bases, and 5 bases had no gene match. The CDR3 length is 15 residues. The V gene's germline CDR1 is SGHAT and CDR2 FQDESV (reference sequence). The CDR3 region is CASSTRDSSTDTQYF. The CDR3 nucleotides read TGTGCCAGCAGCACTCGGGACAGCAGCACAGATACGCAGTATTTT.

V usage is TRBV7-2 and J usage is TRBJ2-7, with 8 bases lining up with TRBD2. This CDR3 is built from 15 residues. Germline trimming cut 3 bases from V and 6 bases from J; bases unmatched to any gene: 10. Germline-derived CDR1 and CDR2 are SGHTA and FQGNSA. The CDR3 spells CASSLLSGSGSEQYF. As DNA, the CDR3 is TGTGCCAGCAGCTTGCTCAGCGGGAGCGGGAGCGAGCAGTACTTC.

This CDR3 reads CASSRSPREKNIQYF. CDR3 DNA: TGTGCCAGCAGTCGTTCCCCGCGGGAGAAAAACATTCAGTACTTC. The chain joins TRBV6-5 to TRBJ2-4; 7 positions agree with TRBD2. The CDR3 is 15 residues long. The junction had 8 bases not matched to a gene; V was cut back by 5 bases and J by 4 bases. CDR1 and CDR2 (germline): MNHEY, SVGAGI.

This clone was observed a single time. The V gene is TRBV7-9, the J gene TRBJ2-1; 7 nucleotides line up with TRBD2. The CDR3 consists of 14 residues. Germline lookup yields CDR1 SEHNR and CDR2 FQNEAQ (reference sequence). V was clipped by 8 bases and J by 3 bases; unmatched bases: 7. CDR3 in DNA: TGTGCCAGCCAGAGCGGGACGAACTACAATGAGCAGTTCTTC. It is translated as CASQSGTNYNEQFF.

The CDR3 here is CACPGLRGNTIYF. In DNA, the CDR3 is TGTGCCTGCCCGGGACTCAGGGGAAACACCATATATTTT. This sequence joins TRBV30 and TRBJ1-3, with D perhaps TRBD1 (5 bases). The V end lost 6 bases, the J end lost 4 bases, and 13 bases lay between the germline ends. The CDR3 spans 13 residues. In germline, CDR1 is GTSNPN, CDR2 SVGIG (reference sequence).

CDR3: CASSLGSGARNEQFF. In DNA form, the CDR3 reads TGTGCCAGCAGCTTAGGGTCGGGAGCTAGAAATGAGCAGTTCTTC. The V and J genes are TRBV11-1 and TRBJ2-1, with D possibly being TRBD2 (6 bases). There are 15 residues in the CDR3. V lost 1 base and J 7 bases, leaving 14 bases between the germline ends. Germline assignment: CDR1 SGHAT and CDR2 FQDESV (reference sequence).

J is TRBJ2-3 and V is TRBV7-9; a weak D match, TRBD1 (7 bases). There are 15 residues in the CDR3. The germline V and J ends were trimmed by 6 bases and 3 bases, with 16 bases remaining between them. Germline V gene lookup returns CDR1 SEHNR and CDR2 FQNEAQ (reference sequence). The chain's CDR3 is CASRPDREATDTQYF. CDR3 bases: TGTGCCAGCAGGCCCGACAGGGAGGCGACAGATACGCAGTATTTT.

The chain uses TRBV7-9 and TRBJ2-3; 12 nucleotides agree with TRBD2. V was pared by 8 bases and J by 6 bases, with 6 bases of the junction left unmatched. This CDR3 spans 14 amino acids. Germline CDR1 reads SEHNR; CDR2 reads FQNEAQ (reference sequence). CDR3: CASGRLAGADTQYF. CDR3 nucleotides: TGTGCCAGCGGCCGACTAGCGGGGGCGGATACGCAGTATTTT.

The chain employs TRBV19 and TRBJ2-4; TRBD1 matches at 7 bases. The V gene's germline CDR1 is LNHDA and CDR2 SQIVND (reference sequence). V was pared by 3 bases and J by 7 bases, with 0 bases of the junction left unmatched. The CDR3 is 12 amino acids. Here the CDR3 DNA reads TGTGCCAGTAGTATGACAGGGAACATTCAGTACTTC. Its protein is CASSMTGNIQYF. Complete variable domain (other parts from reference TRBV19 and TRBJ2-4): DGGITQSPKYLFRKEGQNVTLSCEQNLNHDAMYWYRQDPGQGLRLIYYSQIVNDFQKGDIAEGYSVSREKKESFPLTVTSAQKNPTAFYLCASSMTGNIQYFGAGTRLSVL.

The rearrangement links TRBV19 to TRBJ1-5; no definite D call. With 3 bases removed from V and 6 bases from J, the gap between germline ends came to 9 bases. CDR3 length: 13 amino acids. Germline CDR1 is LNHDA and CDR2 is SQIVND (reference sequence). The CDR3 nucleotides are TGTGCCAGTAGTATCGGTCGGGGTCAGCCCCAGCATTTT. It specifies CASSIGRGQPQHF.

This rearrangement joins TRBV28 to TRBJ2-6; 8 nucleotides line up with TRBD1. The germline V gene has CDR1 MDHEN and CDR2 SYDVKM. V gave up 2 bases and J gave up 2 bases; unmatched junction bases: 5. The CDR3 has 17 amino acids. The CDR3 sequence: CASSLPAGGAGANVLTF. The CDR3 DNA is TGTGCCAGCAGTTTACCGGCAGGGGGCGCTGGGGCCAACGTCCTGACTTTC.